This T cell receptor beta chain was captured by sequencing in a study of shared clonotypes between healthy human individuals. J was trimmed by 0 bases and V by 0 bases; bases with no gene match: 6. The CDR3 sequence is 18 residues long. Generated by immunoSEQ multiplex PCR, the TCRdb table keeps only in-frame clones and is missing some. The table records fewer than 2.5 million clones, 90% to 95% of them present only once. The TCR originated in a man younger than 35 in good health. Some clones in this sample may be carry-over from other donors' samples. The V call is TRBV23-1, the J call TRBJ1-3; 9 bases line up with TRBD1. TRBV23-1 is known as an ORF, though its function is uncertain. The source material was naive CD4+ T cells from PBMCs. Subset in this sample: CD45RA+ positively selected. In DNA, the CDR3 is TGCGCCAGCAGTCAATCTGGGGACAGGGTCAACTCTGGAAACACCATATATTTT. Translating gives CASSQSGDRVNSGNTIYF.